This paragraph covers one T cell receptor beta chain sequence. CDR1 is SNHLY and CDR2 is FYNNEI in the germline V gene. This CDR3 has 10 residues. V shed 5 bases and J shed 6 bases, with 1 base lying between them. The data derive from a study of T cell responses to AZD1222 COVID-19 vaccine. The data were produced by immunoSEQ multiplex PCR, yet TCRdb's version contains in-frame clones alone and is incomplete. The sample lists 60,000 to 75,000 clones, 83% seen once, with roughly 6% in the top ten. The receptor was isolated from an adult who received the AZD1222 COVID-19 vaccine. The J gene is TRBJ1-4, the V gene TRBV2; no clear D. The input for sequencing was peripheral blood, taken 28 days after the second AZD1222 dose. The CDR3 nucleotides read TGTGCCAGCAGTTATGAAAAACTGTTTTTT. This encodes CASSYEKLFF.